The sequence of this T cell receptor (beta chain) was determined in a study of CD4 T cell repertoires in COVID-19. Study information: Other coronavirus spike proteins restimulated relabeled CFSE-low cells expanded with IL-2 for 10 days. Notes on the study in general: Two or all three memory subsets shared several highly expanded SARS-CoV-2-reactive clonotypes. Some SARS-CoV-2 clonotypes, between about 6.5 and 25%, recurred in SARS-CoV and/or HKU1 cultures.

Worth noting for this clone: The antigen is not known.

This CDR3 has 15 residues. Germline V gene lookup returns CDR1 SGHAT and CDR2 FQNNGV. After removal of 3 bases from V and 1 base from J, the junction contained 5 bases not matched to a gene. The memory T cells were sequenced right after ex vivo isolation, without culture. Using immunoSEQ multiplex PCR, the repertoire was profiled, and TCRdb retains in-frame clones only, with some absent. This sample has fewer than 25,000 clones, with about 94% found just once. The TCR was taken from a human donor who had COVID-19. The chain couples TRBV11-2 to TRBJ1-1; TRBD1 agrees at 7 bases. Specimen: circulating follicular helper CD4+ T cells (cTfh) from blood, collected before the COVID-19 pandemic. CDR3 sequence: CASSLKGARNTEAFF. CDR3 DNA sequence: TGTGCCAGCAGCTTGAAGGGGGCAAGGAACACTGAAGCTTTCTTT.